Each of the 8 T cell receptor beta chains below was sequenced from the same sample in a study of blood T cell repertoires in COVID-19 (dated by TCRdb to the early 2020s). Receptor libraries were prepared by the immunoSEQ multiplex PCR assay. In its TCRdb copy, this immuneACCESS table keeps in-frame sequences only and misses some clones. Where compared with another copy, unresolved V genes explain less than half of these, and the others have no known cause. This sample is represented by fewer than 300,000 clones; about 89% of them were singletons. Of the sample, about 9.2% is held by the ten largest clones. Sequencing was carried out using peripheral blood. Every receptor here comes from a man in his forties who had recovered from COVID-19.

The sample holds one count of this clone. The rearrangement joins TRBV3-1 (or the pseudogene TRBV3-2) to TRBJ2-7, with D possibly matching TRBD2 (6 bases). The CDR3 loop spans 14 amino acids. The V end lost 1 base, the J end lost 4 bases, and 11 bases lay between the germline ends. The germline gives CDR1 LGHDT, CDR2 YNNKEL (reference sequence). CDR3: CASSQAGRKYEQYF. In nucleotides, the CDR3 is TGTGCCAGCAGCCAAGCCGGGAGAAAGTACGAGCAGTACTTC.

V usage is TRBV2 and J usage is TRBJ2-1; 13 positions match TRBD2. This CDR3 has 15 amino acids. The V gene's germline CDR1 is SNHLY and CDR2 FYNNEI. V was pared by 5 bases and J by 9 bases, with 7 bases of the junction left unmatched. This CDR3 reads CASSYGLAGESEQFF. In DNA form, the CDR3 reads TGTGCCAGCAGTTACGGACTAGCGGGAGAAAGTGAGCAGTTCTTC.

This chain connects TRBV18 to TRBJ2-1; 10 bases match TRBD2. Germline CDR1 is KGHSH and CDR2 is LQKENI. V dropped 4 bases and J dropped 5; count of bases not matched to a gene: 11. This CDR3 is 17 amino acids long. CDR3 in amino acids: CASSLTSGAVLNNEQFF. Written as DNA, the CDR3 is TGTGCCAGCTCACTTACTAGCGGGGCCGTTCTTAACAATGAGCAGTTCTTC.

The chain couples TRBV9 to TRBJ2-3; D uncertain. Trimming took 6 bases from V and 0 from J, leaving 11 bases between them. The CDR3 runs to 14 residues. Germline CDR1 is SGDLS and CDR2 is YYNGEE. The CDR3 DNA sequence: TGTGCCAGCACCTCAGGTGAGAGCACAGATACGCAGTATTTT. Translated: CASTSGESTDTQYF.

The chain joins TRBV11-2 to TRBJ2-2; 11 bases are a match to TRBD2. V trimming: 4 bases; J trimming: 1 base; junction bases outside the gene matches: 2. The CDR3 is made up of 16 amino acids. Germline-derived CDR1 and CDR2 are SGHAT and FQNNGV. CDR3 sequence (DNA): TGTGCCAGCAGCTGGGGACTAGCGGTGAACACCGGGGAGCTGTTTTTT. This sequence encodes CASSWGLAVNTGELFF.

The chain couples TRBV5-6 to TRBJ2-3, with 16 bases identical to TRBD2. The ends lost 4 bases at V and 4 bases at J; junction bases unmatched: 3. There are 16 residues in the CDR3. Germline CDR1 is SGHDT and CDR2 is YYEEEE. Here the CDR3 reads CASSMGLAGGPDTQYF. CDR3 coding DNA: TGTGCCAGCAGCATGGGACTAGCGGGGGGGCCAGATACGCAGTATTTT.

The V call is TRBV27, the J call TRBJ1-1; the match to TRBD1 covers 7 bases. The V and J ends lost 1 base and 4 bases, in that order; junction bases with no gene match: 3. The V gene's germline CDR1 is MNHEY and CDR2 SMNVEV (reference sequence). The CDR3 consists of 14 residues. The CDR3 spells CASSLYAGGTEAFF. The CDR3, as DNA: TGTGCCAGCAGTTTATACGCAGGGGGCACTGAAGCTTTCTTT.

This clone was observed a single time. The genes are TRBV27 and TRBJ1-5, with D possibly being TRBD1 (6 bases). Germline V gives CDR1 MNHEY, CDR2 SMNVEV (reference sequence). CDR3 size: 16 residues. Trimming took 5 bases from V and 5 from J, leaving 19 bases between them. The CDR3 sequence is CASSTAGGAGHQPQHF. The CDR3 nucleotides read TGTGCCAGCAGTACGGCGGGGGGCGCAGGGCATCAGCCCCAGCATTTT.